These T cell receptor beta chains were read from a single sample in a study of T cells after yellow fever vaccination. MiXCR was run by TCRdb on the 5' RACE reads, yielding one entry per CDR3 protein. The sample has 150,000 to 200,000 distinct CDR3 sequences, roughly 6.2% seen once. The sample consisted of CD4+ T cells sorted from PBMCs, taken on the day of the first yellow fever vaccination. These receptors all stem from a man between 18 and 35 years old who received the YFV17D yellow fever vaccine. Both conserved end residues are part of each CDR3. D genes are given only for firm matches. Expanded clones get a size class; other rows say once, few or many, or leave the size out.

CAIRPTGGEGGYTF | TGTGCCATCAGGCCCACAGGGGGCGAGGGTGGCTACACCTTC | TRBJ1-2 | TRBV10-3 | - | TRBD1
CASGYHRAGDNEQFF | TGTGCCAGCGGGTACCACCGGGCGGGGGACAATGAGCAGTTCTTC | TRBJ2-1 | TRBV6-2/TRBV6-3 | few | TRBD2
CASSGTISYNEQFF | TGTGCCAGCAGCGGGACTATCTCCTACAATGAGCAGTTCTTC | TRBJ2-1 | TRBV9 | many | -
CASSHGQGNYGYTF | TGTGCCAGCAGTCACGGACAGGGAAACTATGGCTACACCTTC | TRBJ1-2 | TRBV12-3/TRBV12-4 | few | TRBD1
CASRNKGGQGSTEAFF | TGTGCCAGCAGGAACAAAGGTGGGCAGGGTTCCACTGAAGCTTTCTTT | TRBJ1-1 | TRBV11-2 | many | -
CSGGGGQIGRYNEQFF | TGCAGTGGCGGGGGGGGACAAATCGGAAGGTACAATGAGCAGTTCTTC | TRBJ2-1 | TRBV20-1 | few | TRBD2
CASSYREGEQYF | TGTGCCAGCAGTTACCGAGAGGGAGAGCAGTACTTC | TRBJ2-7 | TRBV6-6 | few | -
CASSLEEGSVTDTQYF | TGCGCCAGCAGCTTGGAGGAAGGGTCCGTTACAGATACGCAGTATTTT | TRBJ2-3 | TRBV5-1 | - | -
CASSAAGGHTDTQYF | TGTGCCAGCAGCGCAGCGGGGGGCCACACAGATACGCAGTATTTT | TRBJ2-3 | TRBV9 | - | TRBD2
CASSQGLSETQYF | TGTGCCAGCAGCCAAGGTCTTTCAGAGACCCAGTACTTC | TRBJ2-5 | TRBV3-1 | few | -
CSAGGLRGTGELFF | TGCAGTGCTGGCGGACTCAGGGGAACCGGGGAGCTGTTTTTT | TRBJ2-2 | TRBV20-1 | many | -
CASSADGGAPKKAQYF | TGTGCCAGCAGTGCCGATGGGGGGGCCCCAAAAAAAGCGCAGTATTTT | TRBJ2-3 | TRBV6-1 | few | -
CSAKLAGGVDEQFF | TGCAGTGCTAAACTAGCGGGGGGCGTGGATGAGCAGTTCTTC | TRBJ2-1 | TRBV20-1 | - | TRBD2
CSASQGGQPLETQYF | TGCAGTGCTAGCCAAGGGGGACAACCTCTGGAGACCCAGTACTTC | TRBJ2-5 | TRBV20-1 | - | -
CASSLNPTAGFISGYGYTF | TGTGCCAGCAGCTTAAATCCAACGGCGGGATTTATTTCAGGGTATGGCTACACCTTC | TRBJ1-2 | TRBV7-3 | few | -
CASSLGGGPGTSHTDTQYF | TGTGCCAGCAGCTTAGGAGGGGGACCCGGGACTAGTCACACAGATACGCAGTATTTT | TRBJ2-3 | TRBV7-9 | many | TRBD2
CASSLWNGGVGTEAFF | TGTGCCAGCAGCTTATGGAACGGCGGGGTGGGCACTGAAGCTTTCTTT | TRBJ1-1 | TRBV7-2 | many | -
CATSRDVLAGYYNEQFF | TGTGCCACCAGCAGAGATGTGCTAGCGGGGTACTACAATGAGCAGTTCTTC | TRBJ2-1 | TRBV15 | many | TRBD2
CASSNRDSGANVLTF | TGTGCCAGCAGCAATCGGGACTCTGGGGCCAACGTCCTGACTTTC | TRBJ2-6 | TRBV7-2 | many | -
CATSSQLNTGELFF | TGTGCCACCAGTTCACAGTTGAACACCGGGGAGCTGTTTTTT | TRBJ2-2 | TRBV24-1 | many | -